The 26 T cell receptor beta chains reported below all come from one sample, sequenced in a study of control samples from healthy donors and cancer patients. The method was immunoSEQ multiplex PCR; TCRdb's version includes in-frame clones alone and lacks a portion of them. The data contain some 140,000 clones, roughly 90% of them singletons. The specimen sequenced was blood. Receptors were obtained from a man aged 25 to 45 in good health.

This chain joins TRBV19 and TRBJ1-1, with TRBD1 matching over 8 bases. The CDR3 loop spans 16 amino acids. Germline V gene lookup returns CDR1 LNHDA and CDR2 SQIVND (reference sequence). Unmatched junction bases numbered 12, after V lost 6 bases and J lost 3 bases. CDR3 amino acids: CASRHGQGIRDTEAFF. DNA of the CDR3: TGTGCCAGTAGACACGGACAGGGAATTAGGGACACTGAAGCTTTCTTT.

The J gene is TRBJ2-1, the V gene TRBV19, with 8 nucleotides matching TRBD2. The CDR3 spans 14 residues. Trimming removed 3 bases from V and 5 bases from J; junction bases left unmatched: 3. The V gene's germline CDR1 is LNHDA and CDR2 SQIVND (reference sequence). The CDR3 sequence: CASSMRGDHNEQFF. The CDR3 region has the DNA TGTGCCAGTAGTATGCGGGGGGATCACAATGAGCAGTTCTTC.

This chain connects TRBV7-9 to TRBJ2-5; 11 positions match TRBD2. The CDR3 loop spans 16 amino acids. J gave up 3 bases and V 7 bases, and 10 bases lay outside the gene matches. Germline values: CDR1 SEHNR, CDR2 FQNEAQ (reference sequence). CDR3 amino acids: CASTDRSGRVEETQYF. CDR3 in DNA: TGTGCCAGCACCGACCGTAGCGGGAGGGTTGAAGAGACCCAGTACTTC.

The J gene is TRBJ2-3, the V gene TRBV28; TRBD2 aligns across 8 bases. CDR1 is MDHEN, CDR2 SYDVKM, per germline. This CDR3 contains 15 residues. V trimming: 2 bases; J trimming: 7 bases; junction bases outside the gene matches: 8. CDR3: CASSLGGTRSNTQYF. In DNA, the CDR3 is TGTGCCAGCAGTTTAGGCGGGACTAGATCGAATACGCAGTATTTT.

The chain uses TRBV18 and TRBJ1-4; 8 nucleotides line up with TRBD1. Germline CDR1 reads KGHSH; CDR2 reads LQKENI. The CDR3 length is 13 residues. Trimming removed 6 bases from V and 8 bases from J; junction bases left unmatched: 5. This CDR3 is CASSRGLREKLFF. In DNA, the CDR3 is TGTGCCAGCTCCAGGGGGCTTCGGGAAAAACTGTTTTTT.

The gene calls are TRBV7-9 and TRBJ2-1, with TRBD2 matching over 11 bases. Germline V lookup: CDR1 SEHNR, CDR2 FQNEAQ (reference sequence). This CDR3 spans 15 amino acids. V shed 3 bases, J shed 12 bases, and the junction held 10 bases outside the gene matches. The CDR3 DNA reads TGTGCCAGCAGCTTGAGTAGCGGGAGGGCCTTAGGGCAGTTCTTC. It is translated as CASSLSSGRALGQFF. The full variable domain, in which reference TRBV7-9 and TRBJ2-1 provide the parts outside the CDR3, is DTGVSQNPRHKITKRGQNVTFRCDPISEHNRLYWYRQTLGQGPEFLTYFQNEAQLEKSRLLSDRFSAERPKGSFSTLEIQRTEQGDSAMYLCASSLSSGRALGQFFGPGTRLTVL.

Worth noting for this clone: The junction and the germline gene differ at one end; a read error may be behind it. The sample carries other DNA sequences with the same CDR3. This sequence joins TRBV29-1 and TRBJ2-1; tentative D call: TRBD2 (6 bases). CDR3 length equals 13 residues. Germline V gene sequence: CDR1 SQVTM, CDR2 ANQGSEA. CDR3 region: CSGEGDSTHEQFF. The CDR3 DNA sequence: TGTAGCGGCGAGGGCGATAGCACACATGAGCAGTTCTTC.

The chain uses TRBV21-1 and TRBJ2-5; TRBD2 is the table's D call and was not checked against the DNA. TRBV21-1 is a pseudogene. This CDR3 spans 24 amino acids. This chain's CDR3 is CASSKRAADLGRTSGRAKQETQYF. The CDR3 DNA reads as TGTGCCAGCAGCAAAAGGGCGGCGGACTTGGGGAGGACTAGCGGGAGAGCTAAACAAGAGACCCAGTACTTC.

The chain couples TRBV10-1 to TRBJ1-3; D not resolved. Germline V CDR1 and CDR2: WNHNN, SYGVQD (reference sequence). The CDR3 is made up of 14 amino acids. Trimming took off 0 bases at V and 2 bases at J, with 5 bases between the two ends. CDR3 nucleotides: TGCGCCAGCAGTGAGTCAGGACCTGGAAACACCATATATTTT. Residues: CASSESGPGNTIYF.

The chain carries TRBV13 and TRBJ1-1; D not resolved. CDR3 size: 13 residues. Germline V gene sequence: CDR1 PRHDT, CDR2 FYEKMQ (reference sequence). The V gene lost 1 base and the J gene lost 4 bases, with 7 bases spanning the gap. The CDR3 nucleotides are TGTGCCAGCAGCTTAGTAAGGCGCACTGAAGCTTTCTTT. This encodes CASSLVRRTEAFF.

The rearrangement joins TRBV5-1 to TRBJ2-7; the D gene is possibly TRBD1 (5 bases). V was shortened by 2 bases and J by 6 bases, with 21 bases between the two germline ends. The CDR3 is made up of 16 amino acids. Germline V CDR1 and CDR2: SGHRS, YFSETQ. DNA of the CDR3: TGCGCCAGCAGCTTTTACAGGACGAAGATATCTTCCGAGCAGTACTTC. It is translated as CASSFYRTKISSEQYF.

The chain employs TRBV19 and TRBJ2-3; 8 nucleotides match TRBD1. V lost 8 bases and J lost 2; bases outside the gene matches: 6. This CDR3 contains 14 residues. Germline loops: CDR1 LNHDA, CDR2 SQIVND (reference sequence). The CDR3 protein is CASQGAQDTDTQYF. CDR3 DNA: TGTGCCAGTCAGGGGGCGCAGGACACAGATACGCAGTATTTT.

The V and J genes are TRBV19 and TRBJ1-1; D is perhaps TRBD1 (5 bases). Trimming shortened V by 6 bases and J by 1 base, and 12 bases separated the two germline ends. This CDR3 is built from 14 residues. Germline loops: CDR1 LNHDA, CDR2 SQIVND (reference sequence). CDR3 DNA: TGTGCCAGTAGCAAGGGACGCGAGAACACTGAAGCTTTCTTT. It translates to CASSKGRENTEAFF. The whole variable domain, remainder taken from reference TRBV19 and TRBJ1-1, is DGGITQSPKYLFRKEGQNVTLSCEQNLNHDAMYWYRQDPGQGLRLIYYSQIVNDFQKGDIAEGYSVSREKKESFPLTVTSAQKNPTAFYLCASSKGRENTEAFFGQGTRLTVV.

The chain links TRBV11-2 to TRBJ2-3; TRBD1 agrees at 9 bases. This CDR3 comprises 15 residues. CDR1 is SGHAT, CDR2 FQNNGV, per germline. J gave up 4 bases and V 5 bases, and 7 bases lay outside the gene matches. This CDR3 reads CASSQQGAVADTQYF. The CDR3 DNA is TGTGCCAGCAGCCAACAGGGGGCAGTCGCAGATACGCAGTATTTT.

The rearrangement joins TRBV29-1 to TRBJ2-3; possible D gene TRBD2, 7 bases. The V end was cut by 7 bases, the J end by 5 bases, with 16 bases between. Germline V lookup: CDR1 SQVTM, CDR2 ANQGSEA. The CDR3 is 13 amino acids. The CDR3 is CSGEGEGQDTQYF. The CDR3 DNA reads as TGCAGCGGCGAAGGGGAGGGACAAGATACGCAGTATTTT.

The V and J genes are TRBV30 and TRBJ2-7, with 8 bases matching TRBD1. The CDR3 has 15 residues. CDR1 is GTSNPN and CDR2 is SVGIG in the germline V gene (reference sequence). Losses at the gene ends were 1 base for V and 0 bases for J; bases not matched to a gene: 5. The CDR3 loop is CAWSAGQVVSYEQYF. CDR3 bases: TGTGCCTGGAGTGCGGGACAGGTGGTCTCCTACGAGCAGTACTTC.

The gene calls are TRBV6-5 and TRBJ1-1; D not certain. The CDR3 spans 15 residues. The ends were cut back, 0 bases at V and 3 bases at J, with 11 bases in the middle. In germline, CDR1 is MNHEY, CDR2 SVGAGI. CDR3 amino acids: CASSYSPKGHTEAFF. The CDR3 DNA follows: TGTGCCAGCAGTTACTCCCCAAAGGGCCACACTGAAGCTTTCTTT.

The rearrangement links TRBV12-5 to TRBJ1-1; 7 bases line up with TRBD1. The CDR3 totals 18 residues. Per germline, CDR1 LGHNT and CDR2 FRNRAP. V shed 0 bases and J 4 bases; nucleotides not matched to a gene: 14. The CDR3 loop reads CASGLVPERGLMFTEAFF. CDR3 in DNA: TGTGCTAGTGGTTTGGTACCGGAGAGGGGGCTTATGTTCACTGAAGCTTTCTTT.

The chain carries TRBV7-2 and TRBJ2-1, with 9 nucleotides matching TRBD2. CDR3 length equals 14 residues. Unmatched junction bases numbered 3, after V lost 1 base and J lost 8 bases. Germline CDR1 is SGHTA and CDR2 is FQGNSA. CDR3 sequence reads: CASSLGLAVDEQFF. CDR3 nucleotides: TGTGCCAGCAGCTTAGGACTAGCGGTAGATGAGCAGTTCTTC.

CDR3 in DNA: TGTGCCTGGAGGACTAGCGGGCTCACCTACGAGCAGTACTTC. Translated: CAWRTSGLTYEQYF. The chain is built from TRBV30 and TRBJ2-7; 10 nucleotides agree with TRBD2. The CDR3 loop spans 14 amino acids. V was clipped by 3 bases and J by 2 bases; unmatched bases: 4. Looked up from germline, CDR1 is GTSNPN and CDR2 is SVGIG (reference sequence).

This clone was observed a few times. This chain joins TRBV5-6 and TRBJ1-2, with 8 bases lining up with TRBD1. The V gene's germline CDR1 is SGHDT and CDR2 YYEEEE. The V segment lost 0 bases and the J segment 7 bases; nucleotides outside the gene matches: 8. CDR3 length: 15 amino acids. The CDR3 is CASSLEDREGFGYTF. The CDR3, as DNA: TGTGCCAGCAGCTTGGAGGACAGGGAAGGGTTTGGCTACACCTTC.

J is TRBJ1-1 and V is TRBV19; D might be TRBD1 (5 bases). The germline V and J ends were trimmed by 5 bases and 0 bases, with 7 bases remaining between them. CDR1 and CDR2 (germline): LNHDA, SQIVND (reference sequence). The CDR3 contains 13 residues. In DNA form, the CDR3 reads TGTGCCAGTAGTGGGACGGTGAACACTGAAGCTTTCTTT. It specifies CASSGTVNTEAFF. The whole variable domain, filled in from reference TRBV19 and TRBJ1-1, reads DGGITQSPKYLFRKEGQNVTLSCEQNLNHDAMYWYRQDPGQGLRLIYYSQIVNDFQKGDIAEGYSVSREKKESFPLTVTSAQKNPTAFYLCASSGTVNTEAFFGQGTRLTVV.

Here the CDR3 reads CSVEDRTASSYNEQFF. The CDR3 DNA follows: TGCAGCGTTGAAGATAGGACAGCGAGCTCCTACAATGAGCAGTTCTTC. This chain uses TRBV29-1 with TRBJ2-1; a weak D match, TRBD1 (6 bases). Per germline, CDR1 SQVTM and CDR2 ANQGSEA. This CDR3 spans 16 amino acids. V shed 0 bases and J shed 0 bases, with 12 bases lying between them.

The V and J genes are TRBV5-4 and TRBJ2-3; D possibly uses TRBD1 or TRBD2 (5 bases each). CDR3 size: 15 residues. Germline V lookup: CDR1 SGHNT, CDR2 YYREEE (reference sequence). With 1 base removed from V and 2 bases from J, the gap between germline ends came to 11 bases. CDR3 residues: CASSLMGEFTDTQYF. CDR3 DNA sequence: TGTGCCAGCAGCTTGATGGGGGAATTCACAGATACGCAGTATTTT.

The CDR3 DNA reads as TGCGCCAGCAGCTTGGGGGGCTCTGGAAACACCATATATTTT. Translation gives CASSLGGSGNTIYF. The gene calls are TRBV5-1 and TRBJ1-3; D unclear. V lost 0 bases and J lost 0, with 4 bases in between. The CDR3 is 14 residues long. Germline CDR1 and CDR2: SGHRS and YFSETQ.

The rearrangement joins TRBV28 to TRBJ1-5; D is uncertain. Germline lookup yields CDR1 MDHEN and CDR2 SYDVKM. V lost 3 bases and J lost 3, with 27 bases in between. This CDR3 has 20 amino acids. CDR3 DNA sequence: TGTGCCAGCAGTTTTATTGGCGGAGGGAGGGCCCGTTTCGTCAATCAGCCCCAGCATTTT. It yields the protein CASSFIGGGRARFVNQPQHF. The full variable domain, in which reference TRBV28 and TRBJ1-5 provide the parts outside the CDR3, is DVKVTQSSRYLVKRTGEKVFLECVQDMDHENMFWYRQDPGLGLRLIYFSYDVKMKEKGDIPEGYSVSREKKERFSLILESASTNQTSMYLCASSFIGGGRARFVNQPQHFGDGTRLSIL.